The T cell receptor beta chain described here comes from a study of blood T cell repertoires in COVID-19 (TCRdb year 2020). Context from the whole study: Collaborator samples came from the United States, Italy and Spain and covered acute and convalescent phases of COVID-19. The samples were drawn from the first 160 participants of the ongoing ImmuneRACE study and from 1,254 subjects provided by 6 global collaborators. The repertoires were made available in a free public database intended to serve as a resource for research on the immune response to SARS-CoV-2. Subjects who had been exposed to COVID-19, were actively infected with it, or had recovered from it provided the deeply sampled blood TCRbeta repertoires that made up the dataset. The sample metadata nearly always contained a de-identified subject ID, COVID-19 status, age in years and sex. Where HLA class I and class II types were available, the types were taken from metadata supplied by the sample provider, not from assay-based typing. The prospective study material was composed of cDNA or gDNA derived from T cells, B-cell-depleted T cells, or PBMCs. Findings and caveats that apply to the study as a whole: The quantity of clinical and demographic metadata differed by source and by participant and was supplied without curation.

A note on this clone: The antigen it binds to is not known. Per-base quality was not reported, and no clone a single base away is much larger than it.

Each collaborating institution followed its own protocols to collect whole blood in K2EDTA tubes. For TCRbeta analysis, collaborators shipped samples in one of three forms: frozen whole blood, isolated PBMCs, or DNA extracted from either of those sample types. TCRbeta CDR3 regions were amplified from genomic DNA using the immunoSEQ Assay, a bias-controlled multiplex PCR. The original methods were these. Within the assay, amplification of reference gene primers was used to estimate how many nucleated cells each sample contained. To quantify the absolute abundance of each unique TCRbeta CDR3 rearrangement, sequence reads were collapsed and filtered. Productive Simpson clonality was computed per sample as the square root of Simpson's diversity index over productive rearrangements. Not all clones reach the TCRdb copy of this immuneACCESS table, which keeps in-frame sequences only. Checked studies attribute under half of the gap to unresolved V genes and leave the rest unexplained. The V and J calls and clone size are taken from that table; D and trimming were inferred from the DNA. In this sample the table shows over 250,000 clones, around 90% of which occur a single time. The ten largest clones capture under 2.5% of the sample.

Material for sequencing was peripheral blood. The receptor was derived from a man in his forties or fifties with acute or convalescent COVID-19.

The CDR3 loop reads CAWSQVGANVLTF. The DNA reads TGTGCCTGGAGTCAGGTAGGAGCCAACGTCCTGACTTTC. The chain uses TRBV30 and TRBJ2-6; there is no confident call for the D gene. The CDR3 holds 13 amino acids from the cysteine to the phenylalanine. The DNA shown is the 39-base CDR3, in frame from base 1. The germline V gene encodes CDR1 GTSNPN and CDR2 SVGIG (reference sequence). A distance of 9 bases separates the germline ends of V and J, which lose 2 bases and 7 bases respectively.